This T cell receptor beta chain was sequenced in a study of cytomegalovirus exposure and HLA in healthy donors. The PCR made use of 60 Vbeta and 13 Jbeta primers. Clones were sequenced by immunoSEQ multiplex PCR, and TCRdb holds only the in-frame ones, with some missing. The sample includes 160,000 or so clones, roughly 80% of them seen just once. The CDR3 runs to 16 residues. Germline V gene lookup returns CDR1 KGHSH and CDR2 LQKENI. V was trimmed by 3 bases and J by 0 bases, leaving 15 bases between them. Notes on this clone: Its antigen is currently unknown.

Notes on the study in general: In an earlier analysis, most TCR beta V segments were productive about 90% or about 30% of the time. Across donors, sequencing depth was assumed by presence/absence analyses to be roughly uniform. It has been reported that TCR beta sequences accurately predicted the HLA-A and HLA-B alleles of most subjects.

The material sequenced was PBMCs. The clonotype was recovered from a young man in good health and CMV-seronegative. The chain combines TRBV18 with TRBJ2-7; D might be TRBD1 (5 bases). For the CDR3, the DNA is TGTGCCAGCTCACCGGGAAATACAGGATCCTCCTACGAGCAGTACTTC. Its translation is CASSPGNTGSSYEQYF.